Presented here are 15 T cell receptor beta chains from one specimen sequenced in a study of T cell responses to AZD1222 COVID-19 vaccine. Produced via immunoSEQ multiplex PCR; TCRdb's table is partial and in-frame only. The table lists tens of thousands of clones, nearly 90% of them singletons. Source: peripheral blood, taken 28 days after the second AZD1222 dose. The origin of the receptors is an adult who received the AZD1222 COVID-19 vaccine.

This clone was found a few times. V gene TRBV2 combines with J gene TRBJ2-1; 9 nucleotides line up with TRBD2. J was trimmed by 5 bases and V by 6 bases; bases with no gene match: 5. CDR1 and CDR2 (germline): SNHLY, FYNNEI. The CDR3 has 14 residues. The CDR3 here is CASSVSGGNNEQFF. The CDR3 nucleotides are TGTGCCAGCAGCGTTAGCGGGGGTAACAATGAGCAGTTCTTC.

The chain joins TRBV5-5 to TRBJ1-2; possibly TRBD1 for D (5 bases). CDR1 and CDR2 (germline): SGHKS, YYEKEE (reference sequence). Trimming cost V 4 bases and J 4 bases, with 14 bases left between them. The CDR3 has 14 amino acids. The CDR3 coding sequence is TGTGCCAGCAGCCCGCCGACAGCGTTCTATGGCTACACCTTC. This codes for CASSPPTAFYGYTF.

This rearrangement joins TRBV5-4 to TRBJ1-2, with D uncertain. CDR3 length: 15 residues. CDR1 SGHNT and CDR2 YYREEE come from the germline V gene (reference sequence). Trimming cost V 4 bases and J 6 bases, with 19 bases left between them. Here the CDR3 DNA reads TGTGCCAGCAGCCCGGAAGCAGGAGAAAAGGATGGCTACACCTTC. Amino acid sequence: CASSPEAGEKDGYTF.

V is TRBV30 and J is TRBJ2-3, with D possibly TRBD1 on 6 matching bases. Germline V gives CDR1 GTSNPN, CDR2 SVGIG (reference sequence). V gave up 2 bases and J gave up 4 bases, with 7 bases separating them. The CDR3 covers 12 residues. The CDR3 loop reads CAWSQGPDTQYF. CDR3 DNA: TGTGCCTGGAGTCAGGGGCCAGATACGCAGTATTTT.

A word on this clone: One junction end disagrees with the germline gene, perhaps due to a read error. This chain connects TRBV10-3 to TRBJ2-7; possibly TRBD2 for D (7 bases). This CDR3 spans 13 amino acids. Germline values: CDR1 ENHRY, CDR2 SYGVKD. The CDR3: CATRGGDRLSSNF. DNA of the CDR3: TGTGCCACCCGAGGGGGGGACCGTCTCTCTAGTAACTTC.

J is TRBJ1-6 and V is TRBV12-3 or TRBV12-4, with D perhaps TRBD1 (5 bases). The CDR3 spans 13 residues. Trimming took 10 bases from V and 2 from J, leaving 9 bases between them. The CDR3 region is CATGGTYNSPLHF. Written as DNA, the CDR3 is TGTGCCACCGGGGGAACCTATAATTCACCCCTCCACTTT.

The chain recombines TRBV5-4 with TRBJ1-4, with D possibly being TRBD1 (5 bases). Deletions cut 0 bases from V and 3 bases from J, with 12 bases between. The CDR3 sequence is 16 residues long. CDR1 is SGHNT and CDR2 is YYREEE in the germline V gene (reference sequence). The CDR3 sequence: CASSLGGGSANEKLFF. The CDR3 coding sequence is TGTGCCAGCAGCTTGGGGGGCGGGTCCGCTAATGAAAAACTGTTTTTT. Based on the CDR3 plus reference TRBV5-4 and TRBJ1-4, the full variable domain is ETGVTQSPTHLIKTRGQQVTLRCSSQSGHNTVSWYQQALGQGPQFIFQYYREEENGRGNFPPRFSGLQFPNYSSELNVNALELDDSALYLCASSLGGGSANEKLFFGSGTQLSVL.

V is TRBV5-1 and J is TRBJ1-5; D gene unclear. Trimming cost V 0 bases and J 2 bases, with 6 bases left between them. The CDR3 contains 14 residues. The germline V gene encodes CDR1 SGHRS and CDR2 YFSETQ. The CDR3 DNA follows: TGCGCCAGCAGCTTGGTGGCAGGCAATCAGCCCCAGCATTTT. As protein: CASSLVAGNQPQHF.

The V call is TRBV6-2 or TRBV6-3, the J call TRBJ1-1; unclear D gene. Trimming removed 1 base at V and 6 bases at J, with 12 bases between. The CDR3 length is 14 residues. The germline V gene has CDR1 MNHEY and CDR2 SVGEGT. As DNA, the CDR3 is TGTGCCAGCAGTTACTGGGCCGGGTCGTCTGAAGCTTTCTTT. Amino acid sequence: CASSYWAGSSEAFF.

Here the CDR3 DNA reads TGTGCCAGCAGTTTACCGTTGGGGGAGCAGTTCTTC. Its translation: CASSLPLGEQFF. This chain connects TRBV27 to TRBJ2-1; D unclear. Trimming shortened V by 2 bases and J by 10 bases, and 9 bases separated the two germline ends. This CDR3 contains 12 residues. Germline V gene data show CDR1 as MNHEY and CDR2 as SMNVEV (reference sequence).

V is TRBV9 and J is TRBJ2-2, with TRBD1 matching 8 bases. With V trimmed by 5 bases and J by 4 bases, 4 bases remained unmatched. Germline assignment: CDR1 SGDLS and CDR2 YYNGEE. This CDR3 is 14 amino acids long. CDR3 nucleotide sequence: TGTGCCAGCAGTGGGACAGGTAGCACCGGGGAGCTGTTTTTT. This codes for CASSGTGSTGELFF.

Only a few counts were recorded for this clone. V is TRBV19 and J is TRBJ1-1; TRBD1 is a possible D gene (5 bases). V shed 6 bases and J shed 1 base, with 15 bases lying between them. The CDR3 is 15 residues long. Looked up from germline, CDR1 is LNHDA and CDR2 is SQIVND (reference sequence). The CDR3 nucleotides are TGTGCCAGTAGAGTTAGGACATTAGGGAACACTGAAGCTTTCTTT. Translated, it gives CASRVRTLGNTEAFF.

The chain links TRBV19 to TRBJ2-3; 11 bases agree with TRBD2. V gave up 4 bases and J gave up 2 bases; unmatched junction bases: 8. Germline V lookup: CDR1 LNHDA, CDR2 SQIVND (reference sequence). This CDR3 has 17 residues. The CDR3: CASSTLSGGAYTDTQYF. The CDR3 nucleotides are TGTGCCAGTAGTACGCTTAGCGGGGGGGCCTACACAGATACGCAGTATTTT.

The chain combines TRBV25-1 with TRBJ2-1, with 8 bases that match TRBD1. The V segment lost 3 bases and the J segment 9 bases; nucleotides outside the gene matches: 7. CDR1 and CDR2 from the germline V gene are MGHDK and SYGVNS. The CDR3 runs to 14 residues. The CDR3 DNA follows: TGTGCCAGCAGTGACTCAGGGGGCTACGGTGAGCAGTTCTTC. Residues: CASSDSGGYGEQFF.

The genes are TRBV6-5 and TRBJ2-7, with D perhaps matching TRBD1 or TRBD2 (5 bases each). Germline V gene data show CDR1 as MNHEY and CDR2 as SVGAGI. The CDR3 loop spans 13 amino acids. The V gene lost 5 bases and the J gene lost 4 bases, with 12 bases spanning the gap. This chain's CDR3 is CASSPGTFYEQYV. CDR3 sequence (DNA): TGTGCCAGCAGTCCTGGGACCTTTTACGAGCAGTACGTC.